This T cell receptor (beta chain) is from a study of GPR56 and killer-like receptors on CD4 memory cells (dated by TCRdb to the late 2010s). As for the study more broadly: It was proposed in the study that human CD4+ memory T-cell differentiation and cytokine production potential are marked by progressive acquisition of KLRB1, KLRG1, GPR56 and then KLRF1. The study described its healthy blood donors as age-matched to the liver disease patients, who had a median age of 68 years. Beyond this particular receptor, the publication reports: Overlap of TCR repertoires was especially pronounced between late populations 4 and 5, and partly extended to population 3. Clones dominating late populations 4 and 5 were also found in early populations 1 and 2, which the authors took as evidence for linear differentiation. Clonal frequency started low in the marker-negative population and rose progressively along the proposed pathway, while TCRbeta diversity decreased accordingly. Rather than covering full repertoires, the diversity and similarity analyses were limited to the 100 most expanded clones in each population.

Prior to TCRbeta sequencing, five KLR/GPR56-defined CD4+ populations were enriched by fluorescence-activated cell sorting. To test whether memory differentiation follows a linear pathway, the researchers sequenced TCRbeta repertoires from five CD4+ T-cell subsets, each defined by expression of KLRB1, KLRG1, GPR56 and KLRF1. TCR-sequenced cells came from peripheral blood of healthy control individuals, reported as five donors in the TCRbeta analysis figure. Heparinized peripheral blood was collected and all samples were processed within one hour of retrieval. To isolate peripheral blood mononuclear cells, blood was diluted 1:2 in PBS and put through Biocoll density gradient centrifugation at room temperature. Before flow sorting, CD4+ T cells were enriched from freshly isolated PBMCs by magnetic sorting with anti-CD4 MicroBeads. A BD FACSAria II was used to sort CD4+ T cells enriched from PBMCs of healthy donors according to marker expression. For surface staining, the researchers used Miltenyi Biotec antibodies: anti-KLRB1 clone 191B8, anti-KLRF1 clone 4A4.D10 and anti-KLRG1 clone REA261.

Sequencing was carried out with an Illumina HiSeq 2500. To build sequencing libraries, a previously published PCR protocol was used to amplify the recombined TCRbeta locus. On the study's bioinformatics: Any read whose average quality score fell below 30 was discarded, and IMSEQ was used to process the reads that remained. Each clonotype was defined by Vbeta gene, Jbeta gene and CDR3 amino acid sequence. Repertoire overlap between populations was quantified with the Morisita-Horn index computed on the top 100 expanded clones. Renyi diversity profiles calculated on the top 100 expanded clones were used to evaluate clonal diversity. TCRdb reprocessed the reads and lists each CDR3 protein sequence as a single entry, with no DNA. These V and J calls originate from TCRdb's pipeline instead of the authors' own analysis. This sample's table carries 950 or so distinct CDR3 sequences. The ten largest clones represent about 17% of the sample.

Turning to this clonotype: It lacks a known antigen.

Material for sequencing was memory CD4+ T cells from blood. The origin of this receptor is a human donor in good health.

CDR3 loop: CASSLNPPGTAYYGYTF. The receptor chain draws on TRBV7-6 and TRBJ1-2; the TRBD1 assignment by TCRdb is unverifiable without DNA. The germline V gene gives CDR1 as SGHVS and CDR2 as FNYEAQ. The CDR3 goes from the cysteine to the phenylalanine over 17 residues. No DNA was logged.